The rows below give T cell receptor beta chains drawn from one sample of a study of blood T cell repertoires in COVID-19. Repertoires were generated with immunoSEQ multiplex PCR, while TCRdb's copy carries only in-frame clones and drops some. The repertoire includes some 76,000 clones, roughly 82% of them detected once, and approximately 10% sits in the top ten. The sample was peripheral blood. The receptors derive from a man aged 50 to 59 with acute or convalescent COVID-19. Each CDR3 is given with its conserved first and last residue. Each record gives: V gene, clone size, D gene, CDR3 length, J gene, CDR3 protein, CDR3 DNA. A D gene is named only where the DNA matches it firmly. Not all rows give a size; the values are once, few, many and, for expanded clones, a class.

>TRBV2|NA|NA|13|TRBJ2-1
CASSKLGDFEQFF
TGTGCCAGCAGCAAATTAGGAGATTTTGAGCAGTTCTTC
>TRBV13|NA|NA|16|TRBJ1-4
CASSLKGRDPGEKLFF
TGTGCCAGCAGCCTCAAAGGCCGTGACCCGGGTGAAAAACTGTTTTTT
>TRBV28|NA|NA|15|TRBJ2-5
CASSRNGGDQETQYF
TGTGCCAGCAGCCGAAATGGCGGGGACCAAGAGACCCAGTACTTC
>TRBV11-3|NA|TRBD1|13|TRBJ2-1
CASSLGQGPEQFF
TGTGCCAGCAGCTTAGGACAGGGACCTGAGCAGTTCTTC
>TRBV19|NA|NA|13|TRBJ2-2
CASSSGTNGELFF
TGTGCCAGTAGTTCCGGGACAAACGGGGAGCTGTTTTTT
>TRBV11-2|NA|NA|15|TRBJ1-4
CASSSSEGVNEKLFF
TGTGCCAGCAGCTCCTCGGAGGGCGTAAATGAAAAACTGTTTTTT
>TRBV7-9|few|NA|14|TRBJ2-7
CASSLGDLSREQYF
TGTGCCAGCAGCTTAGGAGACCTATCGAGGGAGCAGTACTTC
>TRBV6-5|NA|TRBD1|14|TRBJ1-1
CASSDSGTGVILFF
TGTGCCAGCAGTGACTCCGGGACAGGGGTTATTCTTTTCTTT
>TRBV11-3|NA|NA|17|TRBJ2-1
CASSSLPPGRFGNEQFF
TGTGCCAGCAGCTCCCTTCCTCCAGGGCGTTTTGGCAATGAGCAGTTCTTC
>TRBV11-2|NA|NA|17|TRBJ2-3
CASSLDPTASAPDTQYF
TGTGCCAGCAGCTTAGATCCCACGGCTAGCGCCCCAGATACGCAGTATTTT
>TRBV6-2/TRBV6-3|NA|NA|18|TRBJ2-6
CASSRWRLDPVGANVLTF
TGTGCCAGCAGTCGTTGGAGGCTGGATCCGGTTGGGGCCAACGTCCTGACTTTC
>TRBV7-8|NA|NA|17|TRBJ2-1
CASSSRLWGLEANEQFF
TGTGCCAGCAGCTCCCGGTTGTGGGGGCTGGAGGCGAATGAGCAGTTCTTC
>TRBV7-8|NA|NA|14|TRBJ2-7
CASSLGAGAYEQYF
TGTGCCAGCAGCTTAGGGGCAGGGGCCTACGAGCAGTACTTC
>TRBV9|NA|TRBD1|16|TRBJ1-2
CASSPRTGEYGDGYTF
TGTGCCAGCAGCCCCCGGACAGGGGAGTATGGGGATGGCTACACCTTC
>TRBV29-1|NA|TRBD2|15|TRBJ2-2
CSVDPSGANTGELFF
TGCAGCGTTGACCCTAGCGGGGCGAACACCGGGGAGCTGTTTTTT
>TRBV6-2/TRBV6-3|NA|NA|14|TRBJ1-5
CASSPLRDNQPQHF
TGTGCCAGCAGCCCGCTGAGGGACAATCAGCCCCAGCATTTT
>TRBV28|NA|TRBD1|14|TRBJ1-6
CASGTTGDNSPLHF
TGTGCCAGCGGTACGACAGGGGATAATTCACCCCTCCACTTT
>TRBV5-8|NA|NA|14|TRBJ2-1
CASNEASSYNEQFF
TGTGCCAGCAATGAGGCTAGCTCCTACAATGAGCAGTTCTTC
>TRBV14|NA|NA|13|TRBJ2-6
CASRDSGANVLTF
TGTGCCAGTCGGGACTCTGGGGCCAACGTCCTGACTTTC
>TRBV19|NA|NA|13|TRBJ2-7
CASSIIGANEQYF
TGTGCCAGTAGTATTATCGGAGCTAACGAGCAGTACTTC
>TRBV29-1|NA|NA|11|TRBJ2-1
CSVADSNEQFF
TGCAGCGTGGCAGACAGCAATGAGCAGTTCTTC
>TRBV4-3|NA|TRBD1|19|TRBJ2-1
CASSQDTPSAGGSYNEQFF
TGCGCCAGCAGCCAAGATACACCATCCGCAGGGGGATCCTACAATGAGCAGTTCTTC
>TRBV6-6|NA|NA|14|TRBJ2-7
CASSYQLGADEQYF
TGTGCCAGCAGTTACCAACTTGGGGCGGACGAGCAGTACTTC
>TRBV2|few|TRBD2|14|TRBJ2-7
CASSGTSGTYEQYF
TGTGCCAGCAGTGGGACTAGCGGCACTTACGAGCAGTACTTC
>TRBV6-5|NA|NA|15|TRBJ1-5
CASRGGQGPLQPQHF
TGTGCCAGCAGGGGAGGCCAGGGACCTTTGCAGCCCCAGCATTTT
>TRBV3-1/TRBV3-2|NA|NA|16|TRBJ2-2
CASSQVVGGRTGELFF
TGTGCCAGCAGCCAAGTCGTGGGGGGGCGGACCGGGGAGCTGTTTTTT
>TRBV11-2|NA|NA|13|TRBJ1-6
CASSPGGVSPLHF
TGTGCCAGCAGTCCGGGGGGCGTCTCACCCCTCCACTTT
>TRBV18|NA|NA|14|TRBJ1-5
CASSPGGSNQPQHF
TGTGCCAGCTCACCCGGAGGCAGCAATCAGCCCCAGCATTTT
>TRBV5-1|NA|NA|15|TRBJ2-7
CASSLRGLSSYEQYF
TGCGCCAGCAGCTTGCGGGGGTTAAGCTCCTACGAGCAGTACTTC
>TRBV5-1|NA|TRBD1|14|TRBJ2-7
CASSVTGFSNEQYF
TGCGCCAGCAGCGTGACAGGGTTCTCGAACGAGCAGTACTTC
>TRBV5-4|NA|TRBD1|14|TRBJ1-1
CASASPGGSGIAFF
TGTGCCAGTGCCTCCCCAGGGGGCAGCGGTATAGCTTTCTTT
>TRBV19|NA|NA|11|TRBJ1-1
CASIRNTEAFF
TGTGCCAGTATTCGGAACACTGAAGCTTTCTTT
>TRBV7-9|NA|TRBD2|15|TRBJ2-5
CASSLVLAGAETQYF
TGTGCCAGCAGCTTAGTACTAGCGGGAGCGGAGACCCAGTACTTC